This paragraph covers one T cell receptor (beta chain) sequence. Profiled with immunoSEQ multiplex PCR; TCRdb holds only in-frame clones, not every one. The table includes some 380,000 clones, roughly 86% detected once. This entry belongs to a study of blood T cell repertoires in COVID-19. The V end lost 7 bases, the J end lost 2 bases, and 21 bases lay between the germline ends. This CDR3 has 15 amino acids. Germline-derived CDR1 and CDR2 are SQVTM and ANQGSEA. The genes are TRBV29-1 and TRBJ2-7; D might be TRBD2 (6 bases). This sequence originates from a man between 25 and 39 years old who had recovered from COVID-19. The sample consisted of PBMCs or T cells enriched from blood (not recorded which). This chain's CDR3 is CSAAGGSAGPYEQYF. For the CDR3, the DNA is TGCAGCGCCGCAGGAGGGTCAGCAGGCCCCTACGAGCAGTACTTC.